These 10 T cell receptor beta chains were all obtained from the same sample, sequenced in a study of blood T cell repertoires in COVID-19. The data were produced by immunoSEQ multiplex PCR, yet TCRdb's version contains in-frame clones alone and is incomplete. The sample has over 85,000 clones, 80% to 90% seen once. Sample: peripheral blood. These receptors came from a human donor in a cohort sampled during active COVID-19.

The rearrangement links TRBV5-1 to TRBJ1-3; TRBD1 matches 7 bases. V was pared by 0 bases and J by 5 bases, with 5 bases of the junction left unmatched. The CDR3 sequence is 15 residues long. CDR1 SGHRS and CDR2 YFSETQ come from the germline V gene. CDR3: CASSLAGDSRNTIYF. CDR3 sequence (DNA): TGCGCCAGCAGCTTGGCCGGGGACAGCAGAAACACCATATATTTT.

The V call is TRBV6-2 or TRBV6-3, the J call TRBJ2-5, with TRBD2 matching 13 bases. V lost 4 bases, J lost 6 bases, and 8 bases stayed unmatched. Germline V gene lookup returns CDR1 MNHEY and CDR2 SVGEGT. This CDR3 comprises 16 residues. The CDR3 DNA reads as TGTGCCAGCAGTTTCACTAGCGGGAGGGCCAAAAAGACCCAGTACTTC. Translated, it gives CASSFTSGRAKKTQYF.

The rearrangement links TRBV4-3 to TRBJ1-6, with D maybe TRBD1 (5 bases). V was pared by 1 base and J by 7 bases, with 14 bases between. Germline values: CDR1 LGHNA, CDR2 YSLEER. The CDR3 runs 16 residues. The CDR3 region has the DNA TGCGCCAGCAGCCAAGTGGGTGCAGGGAGGAATTCACCCCTCCACTTT. The encoded protein is CASSQVGAGRNSPLHF.

This clone was seen just once. The gene calls are TRBV7-9 and TRBJ2-7, with TRBD1 identical over 8 bases. CDR3 length: 14 residues. Per germline, CDR1 SEHNR and CDR2 FQNEAQ (reference sequence). Germline trimming cut 7 bases from V and 5 bases from J; bases unmatched to any gene: 10. The CDR3 bases are TGTGCCAGCACCAGGGGGCAGCCCGGACACGAGCAGTACTTC. Amino acids: CASTRGQPGHEQYF. The whole variable domain, remainder taken from reference TRBV7-9 and TRBJ2-7, is DTGVSQNPRHKITKRGQNVTFRCDPISEHNRLYWYRQTLGQGPEFLTYFQNEAQLEKSRLLSDRFSAERPKGSFSTLEIQRTEQGDSAMYLCASTRGQPGHEQYFGPGTRLTVT.

A single count supports this clone. The chain combines TRBV6-5 with TRBJ2-1; 8 bases match TRBD1. Per the germline V gene, CDR1 is MNHEY and CDR2 is SVGAGI. CDR3 length: 15 amino acids. Losses at the gene ends were 2 bases for V and 4 bases for J; bases not matched to a gene: 4. The CDR3 DNA reads as TGTGCCAGCAGTTACAGACAGGGGCCATACAATGAGCAGTTCTTC. Translation: CASSYRQGPYNEQFF.

This clone was seen once. The rearrangement uses TRBV28 and TRBJ2-1, with 9 bases matching TRBD2. V lost 5 bases and J lost 4; bases outside the gene matches: 9. CDR3 length equals 16 residues. Looked up from germline, CDR1 is MDHEN and CDR2 is SYDVKM. CDR3 DNA: TGTGCCAGCAGTGAAAGAATAGCGGGGGCTTACAATGAGCAGTTCTTC. This encodes CASSERIAGAYNEQFF.

This chain connects TRBV27 to TRBJ2-2; TRBD2 matches at 11 bases. CDR3 length: 18 amino acids. Trimming removed 4 bases from V and 1 base from J; junction bases left unmatched: 8. Germline-derived CDR1 and CDR2 are MNHEY and SMNVEV (reference sequence). DNA for the CDR3: TGTGCCAGCAGTTGGAGAGTAGCGGGAGGGTTGAACACCGGGGAGCTGTTTTTT. Translated, it gives CASSWRVAGGLNTGELFF.

The gene calls are TRBV7-9 and TRBJ2-7; D gene unclear. The germline CDR1 and CDR2 sequences are SEHNR and FQNEAQ (reference sequence). Trimming removed 2 bases at V and 0 bases at J, with 11 bases between. The CDR3 spans 15 residues. The CDR3 coding sequence is TGTGCCAGCAGCTTACGAGCTCTTAACTCCTACGAGCAGTACTTC. It encodes CASSLRALNSYEQYF.

The chain links TRBV7-8 to TRBJ2-5; 7 bases line up with TRBD1. The CDR3 extends over 17 amino acids. In germline, CDR1 is SGHVS, CDR2 FQNEAQ. V lost 0 bases and J lost 4; bases outside the gene matches: 11. In DNA form, the CDR3 reads TGTGCCAGCAGCTTAGCATATCGGGCGAGGGGGCGAGAGACCCAGTACTTC. This sequence encodes CASSLAYRARGRETQYF.

The V and J genes are TRBV18 and TRBJ1-1, with 7 bases identical to TRBD1. Germline CDR1 reads KGHSH; CDR2 reads LQKENI. V lost 4 bases and J lost 0; bases outside the gene matches: 2. The CDR3 spans 14 residues. The chain's CDR3 is CASSQGTVNTEAFF. DNA for the CDR3: TGTGCCAGCTCACAGGGGACAGTGAACACTGAAGCTTTCTTT.